This record looks at one T cell receptor beta chain sequence and its context. This clonotype has a count of ten or more. Its binding antigen is unknown. No base quality information exists; no much larger clone differs at one position. Sequencing took place on an Illumina HiSeq 2000. Multiplex PCR amplification was used to build the TCR beta chain libraries. The amplified TCR beta chain products were analyzed by high-throughput sequencing. Through fastp at Q25 and MiXCR, TCRdb rebuilt clones from the public reads, retaining in-frame beta chains. Each entry merges the rows of one CDR3 protein and shows their most common DNA and genes. A total of 200,000 to 250,000 distinct CDR3 sequences appear in this sample, around 34% of them only once. About 3.9% of the sample belongs to the ten largest clones. This specimen belongs to a study of breast tumors, draining lymph nodes, adjacent tissues (dated by TCRdb to about 2016). About the full investigation: Breast cancer patients provided tumor, adjacent nontumor tissue and axillary lymph nodes, and the study compared the TCR beta repertoires across these three sources. In human breast cancer, the study set out to evaluate how tumor, surrounding tissue and draining lymph node repertoires relate to one another and whether T cells may move between these sites.

Lymph node samples were obtained from the axillary draining lymph nodes of breast cancer patients. The paper as a whole reports these results and caveats: Tumors showed preferential V and J gene usage, and their T-cell repertoire diversity fell below that of lymph nodes yet above that of nontumor tissue. A scenario in which most tumor T cells derive from the lymph node and then expand within tumor tissue was judged to be consistent with the data. Tumor and nontumor tissue repertoires were found to be significantly more similar in luminal-like than in basal-like breast cancer. The conclusion that tumor T cells originate in lymph nodes was framed as consistent with a hypothesis rather than directly demonstrated.

At the junction V is shortened by 5 bases and J by 4 bases; bases outside the gene matches: 8. For CDR1 and CDR2, the germline V gene lists SGHAT and FQNNGV. The CDR3 goes from the cysteine to the phenylalanine over 14 residues. Just CDR3 DNA is preserved here, 42 bases in frame from base 1. The sample taken for sequencing was axillary lymph node tissue. The rearranged segments are TRBV11-2 and TRBJ2-7, with 7 central nucleotides matching TRBD1. The TCR was taken from a female donor with breast cancer. Some clones in this sample may be carry-over from other donors' samples. The DNA sequence reads TGTGCCAGCAGCGCAGGGACAGTGCTGTACGAGCAGTACTTC. Translated, this is CASSAGTVLYEQYF.